This TCR beta chain was profiled in a study of T cell responses to AZD1222 COVID-19 vaccine. Clones were sequenced by immunoSEQ multiplex PCR, and TCRdb holds only the in-frame ones, with some missing. The ten most abundant clones cover 2.2% of a sample with 150,000 or so clones. Study-level findings and limits: Spike as a whole was targeted by vaccine-associated CD4 TCRs, dominant at 160-218 and 743-854. Spike-specific TCR depth and breadth grew after two AZD1222 doses.

Regarding this clone: Its matching antigen is unknown.

The germline CDR1 and CDR2 sequences are SGHVS and FQNEAQ. V was clipped by 1 base and J by 3 bases, with 7 bases between them. The CDR3 is 14 residues long. This TCR came from an adult in good health. Sequencing was carried out using peripheral blood. This rearrangement joins TRBV7-8 to TRBJ1-5; D perhaps matches TRBD1 (5 bases). As DNA, the CDR3 is TGTGCCAGCAGCTTAGACAGGTTCAATCAGCCCCAGCATTTT. Protein sequence: CASSLDRFNQPQHF.